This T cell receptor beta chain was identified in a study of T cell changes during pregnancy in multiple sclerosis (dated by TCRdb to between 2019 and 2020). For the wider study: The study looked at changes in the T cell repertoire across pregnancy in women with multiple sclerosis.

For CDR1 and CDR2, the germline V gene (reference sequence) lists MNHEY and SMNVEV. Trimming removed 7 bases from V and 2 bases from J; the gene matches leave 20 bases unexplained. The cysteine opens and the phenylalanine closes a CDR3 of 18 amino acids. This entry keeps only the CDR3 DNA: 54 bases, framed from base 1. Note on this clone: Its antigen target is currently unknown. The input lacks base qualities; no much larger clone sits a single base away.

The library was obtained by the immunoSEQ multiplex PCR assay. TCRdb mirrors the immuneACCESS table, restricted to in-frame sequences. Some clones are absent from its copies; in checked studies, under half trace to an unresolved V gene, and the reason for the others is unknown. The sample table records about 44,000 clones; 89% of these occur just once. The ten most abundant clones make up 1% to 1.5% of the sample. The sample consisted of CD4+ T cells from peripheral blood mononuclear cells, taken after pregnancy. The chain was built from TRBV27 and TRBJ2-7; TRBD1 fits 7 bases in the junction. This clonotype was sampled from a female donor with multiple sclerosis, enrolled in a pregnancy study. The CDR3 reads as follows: CASIKSGPATGTAYEQYF. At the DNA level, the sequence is TGTGCCAGCATTAAATCGGGACCCGCTACCGGGACAGCCTACGAGCAGTACTTC.